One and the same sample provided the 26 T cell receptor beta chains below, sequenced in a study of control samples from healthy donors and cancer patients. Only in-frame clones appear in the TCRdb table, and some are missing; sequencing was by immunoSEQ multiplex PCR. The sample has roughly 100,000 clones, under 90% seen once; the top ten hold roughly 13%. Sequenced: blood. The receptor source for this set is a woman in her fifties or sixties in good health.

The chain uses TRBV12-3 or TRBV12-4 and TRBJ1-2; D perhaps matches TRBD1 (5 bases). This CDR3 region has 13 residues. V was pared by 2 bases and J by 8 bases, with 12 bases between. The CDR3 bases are TGTGCCAGCAGTTTAATCCAGGGCAGGGGCTACACCTTC. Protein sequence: CASSLIQGRGYTF.

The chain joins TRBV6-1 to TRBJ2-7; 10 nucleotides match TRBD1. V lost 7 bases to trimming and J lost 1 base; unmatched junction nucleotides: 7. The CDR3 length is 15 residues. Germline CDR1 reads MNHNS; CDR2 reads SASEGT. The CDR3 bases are TGTGCCAGCATCTCCCGGGACAGGGGATCCTACGAGCAGTACTTC. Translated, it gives CASISRDRGSYEQYF.

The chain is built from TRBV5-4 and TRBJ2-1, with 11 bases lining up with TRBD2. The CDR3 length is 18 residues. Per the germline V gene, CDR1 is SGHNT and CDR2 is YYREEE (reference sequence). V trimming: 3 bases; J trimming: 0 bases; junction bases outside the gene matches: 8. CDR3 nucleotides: TGTGCCAGCAGCTCCTCGACTAGCGGGACTAGCTCCTACAATGAGCAGTTCTTC. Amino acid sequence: CASSSSTSGTSSYNEQFF.

The CDR3 sequence is CASSSDRGREKLFF. The CDR3 DNA follows: TGTGCCAGCAGCTCCGACAGGGGGCGTGAAAAACTGTTTTTT. This chain links TRBV7-2 with TRBJ1-4, with 10 bases lining up with TRBD1. Germline CDR1 and CDR2: SGHTA and FQGNSA. The CDR3 extends over 14 amino acids. The J segment lost 7 bases and the V segment lost 4 bases, leaving 3 bases of the junction unmatched. The variable domain in full, completed from reference TRBV7-2 and TRBJ1-4, reads GAGVSQSPSNKVTEKGKDVELRCDPISGHTALYWYRQSLGQGLEFLIYFQGNSAPDKSGLPSDRFSAERTGGSVSTLTIQRTQQEDSAVYLCASSSDRGREKLFFGSGTQLSVL.

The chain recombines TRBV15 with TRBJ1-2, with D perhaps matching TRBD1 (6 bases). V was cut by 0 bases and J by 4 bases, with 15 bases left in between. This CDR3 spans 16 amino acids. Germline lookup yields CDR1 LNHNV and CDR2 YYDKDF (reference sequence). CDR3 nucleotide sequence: TGTGCCACCAGCAGAGATCGTGGGGACACTCCCTATGGCTACACCTTC. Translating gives CATSRDRGDTPYGYTF.

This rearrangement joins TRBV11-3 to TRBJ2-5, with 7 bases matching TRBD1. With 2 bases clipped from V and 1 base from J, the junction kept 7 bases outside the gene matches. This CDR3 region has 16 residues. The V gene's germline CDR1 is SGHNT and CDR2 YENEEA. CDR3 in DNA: TGTGCCAGCAGCTTATACGGGTCAGGGGGCCAAGAGACCCAGTACTTC. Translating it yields CASSLYGSGGQETQYF.

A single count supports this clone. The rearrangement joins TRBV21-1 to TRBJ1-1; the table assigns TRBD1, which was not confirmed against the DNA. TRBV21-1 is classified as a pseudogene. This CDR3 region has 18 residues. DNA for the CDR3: TGTGCCAGCAGCAAATTATGGACAGGGGATAATCCTCCCACTGAAGCTTTCTTT. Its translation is CASSKLWTGDNPPTEAFF.

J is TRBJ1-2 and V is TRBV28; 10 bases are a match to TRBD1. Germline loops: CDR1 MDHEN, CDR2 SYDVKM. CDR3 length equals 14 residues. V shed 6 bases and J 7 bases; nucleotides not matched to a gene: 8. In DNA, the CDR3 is TGTGCCAGCAGGTCCCCCGGGACAGGGGCTGGCTACACCTTC. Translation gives CASRSPGTGAGYTF.

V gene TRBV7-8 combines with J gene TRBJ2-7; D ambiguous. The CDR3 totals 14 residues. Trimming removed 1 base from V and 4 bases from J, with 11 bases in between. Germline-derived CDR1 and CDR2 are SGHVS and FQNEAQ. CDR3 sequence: CASSLDFNSYEQYF. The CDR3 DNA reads TGTGCCAGCAGCTTAGATTTTAACAGTTACGAGCAGTACTTC.

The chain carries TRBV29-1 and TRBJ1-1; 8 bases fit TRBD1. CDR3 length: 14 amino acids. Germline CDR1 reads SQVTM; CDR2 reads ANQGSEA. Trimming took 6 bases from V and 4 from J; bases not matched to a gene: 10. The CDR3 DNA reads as TGCAGCGTCCTCAGGGGGCTGGTAGGCACTGAAGCTTTCTTT. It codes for CSVLRGLVGTEAFF. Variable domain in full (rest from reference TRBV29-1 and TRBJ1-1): SAVISQKPSRDICQRGTSLTIQCQVDSQVTMMFWYRQQPGQSLTLIATANQGSEATYESGFVIDKFPISRPNLTFSTLTVSNMSPEDSSIYLCSVLRGLVGTEAFFGQGTRLTVV.

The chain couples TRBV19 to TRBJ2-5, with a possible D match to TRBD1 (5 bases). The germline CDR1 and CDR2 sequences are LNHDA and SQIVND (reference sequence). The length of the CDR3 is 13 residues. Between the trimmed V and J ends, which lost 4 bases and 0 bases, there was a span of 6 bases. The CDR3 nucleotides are TGTGCCAGTAGTAGGGGCAACCAAGAGACCCAGTACTTC. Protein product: CASSRGNQETQYF. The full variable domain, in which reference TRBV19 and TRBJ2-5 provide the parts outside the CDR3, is DGGITQSPKYLFRKEGQNVTLSCEQNLNHDAMYWYRQDPGQGLRLIYYSQIVNDFQKGDIAEGYSVSREKKESFPLTVTSAQKNPTAFYLCASSRGNQETQYFGPGTRLLVL.

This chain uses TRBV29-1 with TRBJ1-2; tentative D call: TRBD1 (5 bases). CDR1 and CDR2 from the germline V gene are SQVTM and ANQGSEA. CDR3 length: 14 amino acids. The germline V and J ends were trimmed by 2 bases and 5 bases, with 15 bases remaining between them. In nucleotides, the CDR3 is TGCAGCGTTGAAAGTGTGGGGCAGGGATATGGCTACACCTTC. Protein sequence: CSVESVGQGYGYTF.

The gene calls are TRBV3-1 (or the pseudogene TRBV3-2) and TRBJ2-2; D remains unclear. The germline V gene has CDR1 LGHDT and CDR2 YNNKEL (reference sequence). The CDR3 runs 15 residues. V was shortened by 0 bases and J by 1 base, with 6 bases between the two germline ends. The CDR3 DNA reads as TGTGCCAGCAGCCAAGATAGCCGGAACACCGGGGAGCTGTTTTTT. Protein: CASSQDSRNTGELFF.

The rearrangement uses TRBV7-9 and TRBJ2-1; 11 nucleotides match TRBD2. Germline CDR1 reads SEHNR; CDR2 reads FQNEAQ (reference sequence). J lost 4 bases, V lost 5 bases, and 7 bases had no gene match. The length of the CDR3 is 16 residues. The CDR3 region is CASSPGTSGRYNEQFF. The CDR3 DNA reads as TGTGCCAGCAGCCCAGGGACTAGCGGACGTTACAATGAGCAGTTCTTC.

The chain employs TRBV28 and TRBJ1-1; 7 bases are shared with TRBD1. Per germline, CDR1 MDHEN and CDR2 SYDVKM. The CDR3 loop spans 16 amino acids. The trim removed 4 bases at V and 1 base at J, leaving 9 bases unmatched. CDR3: CASSSQDRDWNTEAFF. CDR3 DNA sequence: TGTGCCAGCAGTTCCCAAGACAGGGATTGGAACACTGAAGCTTTCTTT. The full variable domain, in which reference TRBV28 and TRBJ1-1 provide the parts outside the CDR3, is DVKVTQSSRYLVKRTGEKVFLECVQDMDHENMFWYRQDPGLGLRLIYFSYDVKMKEKGDIPEGYSVSREKKERFSLILESASTNQTSMYLCASSSQDRDWNTEAFFGQGTRLTVV.

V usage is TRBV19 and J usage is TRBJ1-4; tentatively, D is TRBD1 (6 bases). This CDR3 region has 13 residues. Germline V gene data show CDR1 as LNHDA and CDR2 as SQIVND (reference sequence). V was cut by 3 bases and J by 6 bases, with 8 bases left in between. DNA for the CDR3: TGTGCCAGTAGTATCCAGGGGCATGAAAAACTGTTTTTT. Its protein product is CASSIQGHEKLFF.

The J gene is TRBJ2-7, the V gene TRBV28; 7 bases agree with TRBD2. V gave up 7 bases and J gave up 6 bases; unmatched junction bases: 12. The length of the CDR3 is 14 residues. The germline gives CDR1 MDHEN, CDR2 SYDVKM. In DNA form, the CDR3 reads TGTGCCAGCACCACTCACGGTGGGGGGGGCGAGCAGTACTTC. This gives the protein CASTTHGGGGEQYF.

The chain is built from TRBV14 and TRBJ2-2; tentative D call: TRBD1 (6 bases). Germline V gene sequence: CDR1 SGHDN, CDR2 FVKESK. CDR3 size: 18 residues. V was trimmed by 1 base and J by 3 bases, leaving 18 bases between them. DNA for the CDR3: TGTGCCAGCAGCCAAGTCCCTTTAAGGGGGTGGGACACCGGGGAGCTGTTTTTT. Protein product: CASSQVPLRGWDTGELFF.

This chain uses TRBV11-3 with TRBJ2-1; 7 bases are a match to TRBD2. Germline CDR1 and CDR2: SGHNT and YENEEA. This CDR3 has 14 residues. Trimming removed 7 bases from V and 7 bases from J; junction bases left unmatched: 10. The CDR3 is CASTFGRGGNEQFF. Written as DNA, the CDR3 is TGTGCCAGCACCTTCGGACGGGGAGGGAATGAGCAGTTCTTC. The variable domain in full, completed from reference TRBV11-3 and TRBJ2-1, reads EAGVVQSPRYKIIEKKQPVAFWCNPISGHNTLYWYLQNLGQGPELLIRYENEEAVDDSQLPKDRFSAERLKGVDSTLKIQPAELGDSAVYLCASTFGRGGNEQFFGPGTRLTVL.

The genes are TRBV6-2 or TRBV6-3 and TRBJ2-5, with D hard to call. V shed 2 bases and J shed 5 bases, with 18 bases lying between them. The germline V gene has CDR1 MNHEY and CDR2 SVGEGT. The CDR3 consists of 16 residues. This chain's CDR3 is CASSYVRPTGVETQYF. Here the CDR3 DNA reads TGTGCCAGCAGTTACGTTAGGCCTACTGGGGTGGAGACCCAGTACTTC.

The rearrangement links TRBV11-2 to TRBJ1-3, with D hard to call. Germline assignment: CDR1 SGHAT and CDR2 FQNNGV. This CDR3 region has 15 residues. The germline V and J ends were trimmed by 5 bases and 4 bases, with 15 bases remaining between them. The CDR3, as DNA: TGTGCCAGCAGCCCGGTTGGATTAGAAGGAAACACCATATATTTT. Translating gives CASSPVGLEGNTIYF.

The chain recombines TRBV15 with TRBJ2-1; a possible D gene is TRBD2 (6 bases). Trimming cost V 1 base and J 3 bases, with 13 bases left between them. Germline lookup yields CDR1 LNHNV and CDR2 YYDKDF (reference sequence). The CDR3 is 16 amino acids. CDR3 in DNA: TGTGCCACCAGCAGAGTGGGCGGGGAACGCTACAATGAGCAGTTCTTC. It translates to CATSRVGGERYNEQFF.

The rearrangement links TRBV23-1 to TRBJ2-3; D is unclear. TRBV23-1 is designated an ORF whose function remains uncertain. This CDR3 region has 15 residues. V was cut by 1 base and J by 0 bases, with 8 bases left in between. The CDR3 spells CASSQFCFSTDTQYF. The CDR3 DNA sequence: TGCGCCAGCAGTCAATTTTGCTTCAGCACAGATACGCAGTATTTT.

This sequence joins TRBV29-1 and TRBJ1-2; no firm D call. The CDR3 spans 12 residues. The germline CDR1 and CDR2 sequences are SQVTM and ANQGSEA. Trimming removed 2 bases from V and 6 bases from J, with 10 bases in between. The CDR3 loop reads CSVEPVQHGYTF. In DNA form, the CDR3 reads TGCAGCGTTGAACCCGTTCAACATGGCTACACCTTC.

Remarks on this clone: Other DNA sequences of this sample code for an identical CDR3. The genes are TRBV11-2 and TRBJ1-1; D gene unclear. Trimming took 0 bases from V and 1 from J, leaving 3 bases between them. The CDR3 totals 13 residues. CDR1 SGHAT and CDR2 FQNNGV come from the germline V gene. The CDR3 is CASSLERNTEAFF. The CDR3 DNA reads TGTGCCAGCAGCTTAGAGAGGAACACTGAAGCTTTCTTT.

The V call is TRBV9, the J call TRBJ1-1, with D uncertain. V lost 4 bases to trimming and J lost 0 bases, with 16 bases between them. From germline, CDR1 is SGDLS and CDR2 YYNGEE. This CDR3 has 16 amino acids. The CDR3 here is CASSPPSLSMNTEAFF. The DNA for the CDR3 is TGTGCCAGCAGCCCACCTTCACTGTCCATGAACACTGAAGCTTTCTTT.